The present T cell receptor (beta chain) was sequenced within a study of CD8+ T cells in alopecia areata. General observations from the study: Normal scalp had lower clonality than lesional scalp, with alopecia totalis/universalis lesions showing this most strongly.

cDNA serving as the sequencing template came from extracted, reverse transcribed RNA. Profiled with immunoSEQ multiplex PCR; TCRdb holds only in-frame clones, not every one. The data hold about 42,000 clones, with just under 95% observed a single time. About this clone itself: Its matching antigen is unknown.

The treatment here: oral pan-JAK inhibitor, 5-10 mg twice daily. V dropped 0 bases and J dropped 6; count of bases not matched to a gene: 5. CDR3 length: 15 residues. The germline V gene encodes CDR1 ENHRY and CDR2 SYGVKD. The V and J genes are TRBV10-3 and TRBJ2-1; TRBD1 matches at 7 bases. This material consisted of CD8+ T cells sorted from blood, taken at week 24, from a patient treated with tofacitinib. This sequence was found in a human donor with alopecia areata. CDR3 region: CAISESTGVVNEQFF. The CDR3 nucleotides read TGTGCCATCAGTGAGTCAACAGGGGTGGTCAATGAGCAGTTCTTC.